This TCR beta chain originates from a study of EBV T-cell therapy then PD-1 blockade in nasopharyngeal carcinoma. Comments on this clone: Its antigen is undetermined.

TCRdb's table, derived via immunoSEQ multiplex PCR, lists solely in-frame clones and lacks some. The repertoire holds roughly 22,000 clones, with approximately 80% as singletons. Noted treatment: AdE1-LMPpoly-expanded autologous EBV-specific T-cell therapy followed by anti-PD-1 nivolumab. The ends were cut back, 0 bases at V and 4 bases at J, with 10 bases in the middle. The CDR3 has 14 residues. Germline assignment: CDR1 SGDLS and CDR2 YYNGEE. J is TRBJ1-2 and V is TRBV9; no definite D call. The specimen was CD8+ T cells from blood, collected at day -245 from a patient whose treatment included autologous EBV-specific T cells and nivolumab. The source is a man between 40 and 49 years old with nasopharyngeal carcinoma. This CDR3 reads CASSVDLTPYGYTF. In DNA, the CDR3 is TGTGCCAGCAGCGTAGATCTTACCCCCTATGGCTACACCTTC.